There are a few counts of the clone carrying this T cell receptor (beta chain). Its antigen is unidentified. The 5'RACE method, run with constant-segment primers, produced TCR alpha and TCR beta cDNA libraries (carrying sample barcodes and UMIs). TCRdb re-derived calls from the 5' RACE reads in MiXCR, one entry per CDR3 protein. The sample contains around 320,000 distinct CDR3 sequences, under 30% of which appear only once. The CDR3 runs 15 residues. Deletions cut 5 bases from V and 0 bases from J, with 12 bases between. From germline, CDR1 is ENHRY and CDR2 SYGVKD. The data were taken from a study of T-cell memory formation after mild COVID-19. Findings and caveats of the study: The study detected some responding clones in pre-infection memory, suggesting cross-reactive memory joined.

The chain joins TRBV10-3 to TRBJ2-3; no reliable D call. This clonotype was obtained from an adult woman who had mild COVID-19 (a few samples of this study predate the infection). Cell type and time point are not known. The sequencing input was PBMCs or a T cell subset sorted from them (not recorded which). The CDR3 region has the DNA TGTGCCATCAGTCGCGGTGGATCTAGCACAGATACGCAGTATTTT. Translated: CAISRGGSSTDTQYF.